Listed here are 5 T cell receptor beta chains from one sample, sequenced in a study of cytomegalovirus exposure and HLA in healthy donors. 60 Vbeta and 13 Jbeta primers were used in PCR. Some clones are missing from TCRdb's copy, which holds only in-frame ones; the method was immunoSEQ multiplex PCR. Found here are 150,000 to 200,000 clones; the top ten clones hold roughly 1.3%. Material for sequencing was PBMCs. The receptors were sampled from a woman aged 55-70 years in good health and CMV-seronegative.

The gene calls are TRBV29-1 and TRBJ1-1; a possible D gene is TRBD1 (6 bases). Germline CDR1 is SQVTM and CDR2 is ANQGSEA. CDR3 length equals 13 residues. Trimming cost V 4 bases and J 10 bases, with 19 bases left between them. CDR3 residues: CSVGGGREPRAFF. For the CDR3, the DNA is TGCAGCGTTGGGGGGGGCAGGGAACCCCGAGCTTTCTTT.

The chain combines TRBV11-1 with TRBJ2-2; D might be TRBD2 (7 bases). Trimming stripped 2 bases from V and 5 bases from J, with 18 bases between. Germline V gene data show CDR1 as SGHAT and CDR2 as FQDESV (reference sequence). CDR3 size: 17 residues. CDR3 DNA sequence: TGTGCCAGCAGCTTACGAGGGGGGGCGGATGGGACCGGGGAGCTGTTTTTT. Its translation is CASSLRGGADGTGELFF. The full variable domain, with the rest looked up from reference TRBV11-1 and TRBJ2-2, is EAEVAQSPRYKITEKSQAVAFWCDPISGHATLYWYRQILGQGPELLVQFQDESVVDDSQLPKDRFSAERLKGVDSTLKIQPAELGDSAMYLCASSLRGGADGTGELFFGEGSRLTVL.

The chain recombines TRBV19 with TRBJ1-5; D not certain. CDR1 and CDR2 from the germline V gene are LNHDA and SQIVND (reference sequence). V lost 3 bases and J lost 1, with 13 bases in between. This CDR3 has 16 amino acids. Here the CDR3 DNA reads TGTGCCAGTAGTATGGTCAGCGACTCAAGCAATCAGCCCCAGCATTTT. It translates to CASSMVSDSSNQPQHF.

The rearrangement links TRBV15 to TRBJ2-1; the match to TRBD2 covers 13 bases. V trimming: 0 bases; J trimming: 10 bases; junction bases outside the gene matches: 6. Germline V gives CDR1 LNHNV, CDR2 YYDKDF (reference sequence). This CDR3 contains 16 residues. The CDR3 DNA reads TGTGCCACCAGCAGAGATGGAACTAGCGGGAGGGGCGAGCAGTTCTTC. The encoded protein is CATSRDGTSGRGEQFF.

The chain recombines TRBV9 with TRBJ2-2, with D perhaps TRBD2 (7 bases). V was pared by 5 bases and J by 4 bases, with 12 bases between. The CDR3 is made up of 14 amino acids. Germline loops: CDR1 SGDLS, CDR2 YYNGEE. CDR3 nucleotides: TGTGCCAGCAGACAGGGAGGGTCCACCGGGGAGCTGTTTTTT. It encodes CASRQGGSTGELFF. Together with reference TRBV9 and TRBJ2-2, the CDR3 gives the full variable domain: DSGVTQTPKHLITATGQRVTLRCSPRSGDLSVYWYQQSLDQGLQFLIQYYNGEERAKGNILERFSAQQFPDLHSELNLSSLELGDSALYFCASRQGGSTGELFFGEGSRLTVL.